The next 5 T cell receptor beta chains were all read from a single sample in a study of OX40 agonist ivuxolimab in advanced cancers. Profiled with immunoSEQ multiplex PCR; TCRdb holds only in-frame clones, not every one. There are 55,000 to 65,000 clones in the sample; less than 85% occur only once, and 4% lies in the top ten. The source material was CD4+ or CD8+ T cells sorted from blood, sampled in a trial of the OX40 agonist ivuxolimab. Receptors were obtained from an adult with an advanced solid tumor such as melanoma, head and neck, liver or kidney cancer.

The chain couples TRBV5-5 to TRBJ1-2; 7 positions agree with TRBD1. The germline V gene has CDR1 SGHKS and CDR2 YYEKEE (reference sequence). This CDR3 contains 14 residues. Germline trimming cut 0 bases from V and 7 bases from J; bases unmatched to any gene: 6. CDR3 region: CASSLGSGGAGYTF. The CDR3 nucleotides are TGTGCCAGCAGCTTGGGTTCAGGGGGGGCTGGCTACACCTTC. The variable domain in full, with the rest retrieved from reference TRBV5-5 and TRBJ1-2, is DAGVTQSPTHLIKTRGQQVTLRCSPISGHKSVSWYQQVLGQGPQFIFQYYEKEERGRGNFPDRFSARQFPNYSSELNVNALLLGDSALYLCASSLGSGGAGYTFGSGTRLTVV.

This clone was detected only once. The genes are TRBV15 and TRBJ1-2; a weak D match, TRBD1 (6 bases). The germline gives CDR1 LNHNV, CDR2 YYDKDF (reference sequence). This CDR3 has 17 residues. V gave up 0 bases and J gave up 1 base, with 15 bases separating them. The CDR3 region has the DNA TGTGCCACCAGCAGAGACTATGGACAGCTTGTTAACTATGGCTACACCTTC. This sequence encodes CATSRDYGQLVNYGYTF.

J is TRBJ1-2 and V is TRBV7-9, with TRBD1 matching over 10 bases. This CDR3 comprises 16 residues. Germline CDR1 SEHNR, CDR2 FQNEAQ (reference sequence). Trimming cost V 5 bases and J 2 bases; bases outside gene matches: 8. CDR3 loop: CASSQRGTGENYGYTF. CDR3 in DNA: TGTGCCAGCAGCCAAAGAGGGACAGGGGAAAACTATGGCTACACCTTC.

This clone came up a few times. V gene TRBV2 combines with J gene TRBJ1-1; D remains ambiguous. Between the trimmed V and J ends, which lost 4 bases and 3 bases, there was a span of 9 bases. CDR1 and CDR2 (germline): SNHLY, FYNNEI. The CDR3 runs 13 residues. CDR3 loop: CASSGRRDTEAFF. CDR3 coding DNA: TGTGCCAGCAGTGGACGACGGGACACTGAAGCTTTCTTT.

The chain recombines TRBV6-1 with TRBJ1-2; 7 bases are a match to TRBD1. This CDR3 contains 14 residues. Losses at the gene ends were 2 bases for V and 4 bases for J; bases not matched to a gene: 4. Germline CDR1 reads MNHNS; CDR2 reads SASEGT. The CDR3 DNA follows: TGTGCCAGCAGTGAAACAGGGGATGGCTATGGCTACACCTTC. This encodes CASSETGDGYGYTF.